The 13 T cell receptor beta chains presented below share a single source sample, sequenced in a study of T-cell reconstitution after alpha-beta-depleted transplantation in children. Researchers prepared the TCRbeta library using unique molecular identifiers, the study reports. TCRdb processed the PCR reads anew with MiXCR; each CDR3 protein has one entry. The table includes approximately 210,000 distinct CDR3 sequences, just over 14% detected once. The sequencing used PBMCs from the stem cell graft donor, collected from the stem cell graft. The source is a human donor who donated a stem cell graft to a child with acute lymphoblastic leukemia.

The rearrangement uses TRBV5-1 and TRBJ1-1; no clear D. Germline V gene sequence: CDR1 SGHRS, CDR2 YFSETQ. Trimming stripped 0 bases from V and 1 base from J, with 10 bases between. The CDR3 sequence is 15 residues long. In nucleotides, the CDR3 is TGCGCCAGCAGCTTGGTACCCGGCCCGAACACTGAAGCTTTCTTT. It is translated as CASSLVPGPNTEAFF.

This clonotype was seen repeatedly, ten times or more. The J gene is TRBJ2-7, the V gene TRBV6-5, with TRBD2 identical over 14 bases. Looked up from germline, CDR1 is MNHEY and CDR2 is SVGAGI. CDR3 size: 15 residues. With V trimmed by 4 bases and J by 6 bases, 5 bases remained unmatched. CDR3 amino acids: CASSSGTSGRVEQYF. CDR3 DNA sequence: TGTGCCAGCAGTTCCGGGACTAGCGGGAGAGTCGAGCAGTACTTC.

The chain uses TRBV7-2 and TRBJ1-2; D is ambiguous. CDR1 SGHTA and CDR2 FQGNSA come from the germline V gene. This CDR3 comprises 12 residues. V shed 8 bases and J shed 6 bases, with 13 bases lying between them. The CDR3 DNA reads TGTGCCAGCTCGAGGCAGCAAGATGGCTACACCTTC. Translating gives CASSRQQDGYTF.

This clonotype was found a few times. The chain employs TRBV11-2 and TRBJ1-1; tentatively, D is TRBD1 (5 bases). From germline, CDR1 is SGHAT and CDR2 FQNNGV. Deletions cut 6 bases from V and 0 bases from J, with 23 bases between. The CDR3 has 18 amino acids. CDR3 in amino acids: CASRTGGLIYTLNTEAFF. The CDR3 bases are TGTGCCAGCAGGACGGGGGGACTCATTTACACCCTGAACACTGAAGCTTTCTTT. The full variable domain, with the rest looked up from reference TRBV11-2 and TRBJ1-1, is EAGVAQSPRYKIIEKRQSVAFWCNPISGHATLYWYQQILGQGPKLLIQFQNNGVVDDSQLPKDRFSAERLKGVDSTLKIQPAKLEDSAVYLCASRTGGLIYTLNTEAFFGQGTRLTVV.

Details on this clonotype: Being one base from a much bigger clone, this may be a read error. In this CDR3 the conserved last residue, phenylalanine or tryptophan, is missing, so a read error is likely. The V call is TRBV5-5, the J call TRBJ2-1; 11 bases map to TRBD1. Germline trimming cut 7 bases from V and 5 bases from J; bases unmatched to any gene: 14. The CDR3 extends over 17 amino acids. Germline CDR1 and CDR2: SGHKS and YYEKEE (reference sequence). CDR3 coding DNA: TGTGCCAGCTCCTTTTCCCCCTCGGGACAGGGGGACAATGAGCAGTTCTTA. This sequence encodes CASSFSPSGQGDNEQFL.

Many counts were recorded for this clonotype. This rearrangement joins TRBV5-1 to TRBJ1-1; no clear D. The germline gives CDR1 SGHRS, CDR2 YFSETQ. The V gene lost 2 bases and the J gene lost 0 bases, with 8 bases spanning the gap. This CDR3 is built from 14 residues. The CDR3 region has the DNA TGCGCCAGCAGCTTTACAGCGCTGAACACTGAAGCTTTCTTT. Its protein is CASSFTALNTEAFF.

J is TRBJ1-4 and V is TRBV5-1; D perhaps matches TRBD1 (5 bases). Per germline, CDR1 SGHRS and CDR2 YFSETQ. CDR3 length equals 15 residues. V gave up 5 bases and J gave up 0 bases, with 11 bases separating them. Here the CDR3 DNA reads TGCGCCAGCAGGAAAGGGGCAGCAACTAATGAAAAACTGTTTTTT. Translation gives CASRKGAATNEKLFF.

This clonotype was seen ten or more times. This chain uses TRBV29-1 with TRBJ1-3; 9 positions match TRBD1. The CDR3 is 14 residues long. The germline CDR1 and CDR2 sequences are SQVTM and ANQGSEA. V shed 5 bases, J shed 5 bases, and the junction held 7 bases outside the gene matches. The CDR3 spells CSVLQGAPRNTIYF. The CDR3 DNA is TGCAGCGTTTTACAGGGGGCGCCGAGAAACACCATATATTTT.

This clonotype was seen at least ten times. This chain links TRBV7-6 with TRBJ1-1; 9 bases align to TRBD1. This CDR3 has 17 amino acids. In germline, CDR1 is SGHVS, CDR2 FNYEAQ. J gave up 3 bases and V 4 bases, and 12 bases lay outside the gene matches. For the CDR3, the DNA is TGTGCCAGCAGCTCTTTTCCAGGACAGGGGCAGGACACTGAAGCTTTCTTT. Encoded protein: CASSSFPGQGQDTEAFF. Variable domain in full (rest from reference TRBV7-6 and TRBJ1-1): GAGVSQSPRYKVTKRGQDVALRCDPISGHVSLYWYRQALGQGPEFLTYFNYEAQQDKSGLPNDRFSAERPEGSISTLTIQRTEQRDSAMYRCASSSFPGQGQDTEAFFGQGTRLTVV.

This clonotype was recorded many times. The chain joins TRBV5-1 to TRBJ2-6; TRBD2 agrees at 10 bases. The junction had 3 bases not matched to a gene; V was cut back by 2 bases and J by 1 base. This CDR3 region has 17 residues. Germline CDR1 is SGHRS and CDR2 is YFSETQ. The CDR3 coding sequence is TGCGCCAGCAGCTTCCTAGCGGGGGCGTCTGGGGCCAACGTCCTGACTTTC. It yields the protein CASSFLAGASGANVLTF.

This clonotype was counted many times. The CDR3 DNA sequence: TGTGCCAGCAGCCTGCAGGGAGGAGAGACCCAGTACTTC. The encoded protein is CASSLQGGETQYF. The rearrangement uses TRBV6-1 and TRBJ2-5; a possible D gene is TRBD2 (6 bases). The length of the CDR3 is 13 residues. Germline CDR1 is MNHNS and CDR2 is SASEGT. Trimming took 6 bases from V and 4 from J, leaving 12 bases between them.

This clonotype occurred many times. The V call is TRBV7-6, the J call TRBJ2-4; possible D gene TRBD2, 6 bases. The CDR3 has 17 amino acids. In germline, CDR1 is SGHVS, CDR2 FNYEAQ. With 3 bases removed from V and 2 bases from J, the gap between germline ends came to 17 bases. Here the CDR3 reads CASSLGGIRVSKNIQYF. For the CDR3, the DNA is TGTGCCAGCAGCTTGGGGGGAATTAGGGTATCCAAAAACATTCAGTACTTC.

At least ten counts were recorded for this clonotype. The chain carries TRBV11-1 and TRBJ2-1; 10 nucleotides match TRBD2. Germline V lookup: CDR1 SGHAT, CDR2 FQDESV (reference sequence). CDR3 length: 14 residues. V was clipped by 3 bases and J by 8 bases; unmatched bases: 4. The CDR3 DNA is TGTGCCAGCAGCTTTCTAGCGGGAGAGGATGAGCAGTTCTTC. This translates into CASSFLAGEDEQFF.